This T cell receptor (beta chain) originates from a study of OX40 agonist ivuxolimab in advanced cancers. The overall study: The dose-escalation group included hepatocellular carcinoma, melanoma, renal cell carcinoma and head and neck cancer. Three patients, one with hepatocellular carcinoma and two with cutaneous melanoma, achieved partial responses. The dose-escalation cohort was roughly 83% male, with a mean age of around 60 years, ranging roughly 20 to 80. Regarding the study as a whole: More expanded clones were seen, on average, in CD8+ T cells than in CD4+.

Notes on this clone: The antigen remains undetermined.

The germline V gene encodes CDR1 LGHNA and CDR2 YNFKEQ. With V trimmed by 4 bases and J by 5 bases, 12 bases remained unmatched. The CDR3 sequence is 16 residues long. Clones were sequenced by immunoSEQ multiplex PCR, and TCRdb holds only the in-frame ones, with some missing. The sample includes under 20,000 clones, approximately 87% of them seen just once. The origin of this receptor is an adult with an advanced solid tumor such as melanoma, head and neck, liver or kidney cancer. The chain links TRBV4-2 to TRBJ2-5; 8 positions match TRBD2. Sequenced material: CD4+ or CD8+ T cells sorted from blood, taken in a trial of the OX40 agonist ivuxolimab. Here the CDR3 reads CASSPYTGTSGETQYF. The CDR3 DNA reads TGTGCCAGCAGCCCATATACCGGGACTAGTGGCGAGACCCAGTACTTC.